This TCR beta chain was found in a study of blood T cells in healthy people across ages. Notes on the study in general: A roughly linear fall in TCR beta diversity per million T cells was seen with increasing age. A conclusive naive versus antigen-experienced comparison was prevented by the unsorted PBMCs.

This clonotype was detected only once. Its antigen is unknown. The CDR3 runs 13 residues. Trimming removed 2 bases from V and 4 bases from J, with 9 bases in between. A second PCR, run for about 7 to 11 cycles, used a sample-barcoded 5' primer plus a J-beta primer mix. Each single sample gave us at least 3 million CDR3-containing paired-end reads. MiXCR, applied by TCRdb to the 5' RACE reads, yields one record per CDR3 protein. The table records about 1,800,000 distinct CDR3 sequences, about 30% of them present only once. The sample consisted of blood. The V and J genes are TRBV12-3 or TRBV12-4 and TRBJ2-7; D is unclear. This receptor was identified in a woman in her twenties or thirties in good health. The CDR3 loop is CASSLPSRYEQYF. CDR3 DNA: TGTGCCAGCAGTTTACCCTCCCGATACGAGCAGTACTTC.